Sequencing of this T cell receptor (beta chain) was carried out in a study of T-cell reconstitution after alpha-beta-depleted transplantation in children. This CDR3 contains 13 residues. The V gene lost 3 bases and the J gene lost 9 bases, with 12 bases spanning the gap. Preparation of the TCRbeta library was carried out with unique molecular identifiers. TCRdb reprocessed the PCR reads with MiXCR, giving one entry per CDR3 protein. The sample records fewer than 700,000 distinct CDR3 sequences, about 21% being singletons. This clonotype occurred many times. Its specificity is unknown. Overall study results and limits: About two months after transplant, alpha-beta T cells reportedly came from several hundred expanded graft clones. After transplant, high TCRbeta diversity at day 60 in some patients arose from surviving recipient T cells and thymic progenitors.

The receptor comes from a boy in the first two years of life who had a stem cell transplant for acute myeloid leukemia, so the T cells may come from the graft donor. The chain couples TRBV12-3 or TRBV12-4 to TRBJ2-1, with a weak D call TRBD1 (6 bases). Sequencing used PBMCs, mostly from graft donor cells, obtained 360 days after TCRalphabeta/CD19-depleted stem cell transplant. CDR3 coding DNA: TGTGCCAGCAGTTTCTGGCAGGGGTCTGAGCAGTTCTTC. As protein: CASSFWQGSEQFF.